This T cell receptor beta chain comes out of a study of T cell responses to AZD1222 COVID-19 vaccine (dated by TCRdb to the early 2020s). A note on the overall study: TCR sequencing covered fewer than 250 trial participants: around 210 given two doses of AZD1222 and about 26 given two doses of MenACWY control vaccine. Trial participants were enrolled by age into subgroups of 18-55, 56-69 and 70-plus years, and around 150, 28 and 57 TCR-sequenced participants, respectively, were included in these subgroups. Summary of the overall study and its limitations: Most participants were white British and females outnumbered males, and the authors suggested that clonal diversity may have been underestimated. Conclusions about previously exposed vaccinees are limited because only a handful of AZD1222 recipients were SARS-CoV-2 seropositive at baseline. Vaccine-associated CD4 TCRs spanned the whole spike protein, with dominant responses in regions 160-218 and 743-854. A significant rise in spike-specific TCR breadth and depth was observed after two AZD1222 doses relative to day 0 and relative to MenACWY recipients. The 56-69-year group was small, and its depth increase did not reach significance, likely because of low power. Because no day 14 peak-response samples were available, the repertoires could be characterized only after the peak T cell response. Nearly half of unique spike-specific TCRs reportedly recognized epitopes outside regions mutated in the B.1.351 and B.1.1.7 variants.

The CDR3 regions of human TCRbeta chains were analyzed by immunosequencing. On the study's bioinformatics: Repertoire TCRs were matched against a reference library of SARS-CoV-2-specific TCRs generated with the MIRA antigen-specificity platform. Breadth meant the fraction of unique TCRs that were SARS-CoV-2-associated, whereas depth meant the fraction of total T cells that were SARS-CoV-2-associated. Using the MIRA data, every spike-specific TCR was mapped to the spike region that the TCR reacted to and assigned to either a CD4 or a CD8 class. Log10-transformed breadth and depth values were compared by one-way ANOVA with Sidak's multiple comparisons tests. Drawn from immuneACCESS, this table holds only the in-frame rearrangements with V and J called that TCRdb kept. Clones are partly lost; checked studies trace under half to an unresolved V gene and leave the rest unexplained. The DNA gave D and trimming, while V, J and clone size come from that table. A total of around 110,000 clones appear in this sample, about 93% of them only once. The ten largest clones represent around 6.6% of the sample.

Concerning this clone itself: Its antigen target is currently unknown. One base away there is no much larger clone; base qualities are not given.

What this sample's time point label stands for: about 28 days (+/-7) after the second vaccine dose. AZD1222 recipients with second doses at about 4 weeks or about 12 weeks were pooled, because spike-specific TCR depth and breadth did not differ between schedules. Samples from vaccinated people were obtained from the UK trials COV001 and COV002, which included a single-blind randomized controlled phase 2/3 trial of AZD1222 (ChAdOx1 nCoV-19) in healthy adults. Trial participant PBMC samples were collected at day 0 and day 28 after the second dose for TCRbeta chain sequencing. The CDR3 starts with the cysteine, ends with the phenylalanine, and has 15 residues. Of the read, only the CDR3 DNA is kept; its 45 bases are in frame from base 1. CDR1 and CDR2, per the germline V gene, are SNHLY and FYNNEI. V and J are truncated by 5 bases and 6 bases respectively, leaving an intervening sequence of 16 bases.

The chain uses TRBV2 and TRBJ1-4, with no confidently assigned D gene. The receptor's source is an adult who received the AZD1222 COVID-19 vaccine. Material: peripheral blood, obtained 28 days after the second AZD1222 dose. Read as DNA, the sequence is TGTGCCAGCAGTCCTCTCCGAACCGGTGATGAAAAACTGTTTTTT. This codes for CASSPLRTGDEKLFF.